This TCR beta chain was found in a study of cytomegalovirus exposure and HLA in healthy donors. Whole-study results and caveats: A cluster of highly shared sequence variants was likely a sequencing artifact. The Asian-associated ancestry cluster reportedly had fewer N-insertions than the roughly 670-donor mean in a later analysis. Several V segments, TRBV6-2 and TRBV6-3 among them, could not be told apart and were dropped.

Both 60 Vbeta primers and 13 Jbeta primers went into the PCR. The protocol was immunoSEQ multiplex PCR, while the TCRdb copy is restricted to in-frame clones and leaves out a portion. The sample contains fewer than 200,000 clones, 76% of which appear only once. Trimming left V 2 bases short and J 7 bases short, with 12 bases between. This CDR3 region has 15 residues. Germline V gives CDR1 MNHNY, CDR2 SVGAGI (reference sequence). Of note for this clone: Its specificity is unknown.

The rearrangement links TRBV6-6 to TRBJ1-6, with a possible D match to TRBD1 (6 bases). The material sequenced was PBMCs. This clonotype was obtained from a female donor in good health and CMV-seronegative. The CDR3 nucleotides read TGTGCCAGCAGTTACCGTAGACAGGACAATTCACCCCTCCACTTT. It is translated as CASSYRRQDNSPLHF.